These 26 T cell receptor beta chains were all obtained from the same sample, sequenced in a study of blood T cell repertoires in COVID-19. Clones were sequenced by immunoSEQ multiplex PCR, and TCRdb holds only the in-frame ones, with some missing. The table shows some 220,000 clones, with roughly 83% occurring only once. The source material was PBMCs or T cells enriched from blood (not recorded which). These receptors all come from a woman in her 40s with acute COVID-19.

The chain uses TRBV3-1 (or the pseudogene TRBV3-2) and TRBJ1-4; 7 bases agree with TRBD1. Germline V gene sequence: CDR1 LGHDT, CDR2 YNNKEL (reference sequence). This CDR3 has 12 residues. V shed 5 bases, J shed 8 bases, and the junction held 2 bases outside the gene matches. The CDR3 DNA follows: TGTGCCAGCAGCGTGGACAGGGAAAAACTGTTTTTT. It encodes CASSVDREKLFF.

The chain combines TRBV2 with TRBJ1-5, with TRBD1 matching over 7 bases. The CDR3 is 14 residues long. The germline V gene has CDR1 SNHLY and CDR2 FYNNEI. V was clipped by 4 bases and J by 5 bases; unmatched bases: 5. The CDR3 DNA sequence: TGTGCCAGCAGTGCGGGAAGGGGGCATCAGCCCCAGCATTTT. Residues: CASSAGRGHQPQHF.

The rearrangement links TRBV19 to TRBJ2-7; unclear D gene. Per the germline V gene, CDR1 is LNHDA and CDR2 is SQIVND (reference sequence). Trimming removed 4 bases from V and 3 bases from J, with 4 bases in between. There are 11 residues in the CDR3. In nucleotides, the CDR3 is TGTGCCAGTAGTAGCTACTACGAGCAGTACTTC. Translating gives CASSSYYEQYF.

This clone was detected only a few times. CDR3 amino acids: CASSGGPPLSNQPQHF. The DNA of the CDR3 is TGTGCCAGCAGTGGAGGGCCTCCCTTGAGCAATCAGCCCCAGCATTTT. The chain recombines TRBV6-1 with TRBJ1-5; D is ambiguous. The germline CDR1 and CDR2 sequences are MNHNS and SASEGT. The CDR3 has 16 amino acids. V was pared by 4 bases and J by 1 base, with 14 bases between.

The V and J genes are TRBV9 and TRBJ2-2; D gene ambiguous. CDR1 SGDLS and CDR2 YYNGEE come from the germline V gene. V was shortened by 0 bases and J by 5 bases, with 5 bases between the two germline ends. This CDR3 is built from 13 residues. This CDR3 is CASSVDLTGELFF. Here the CDR3 DNA reads TGTGCCAGCAGCGTAGATCTTACCGGGGAGCTGTTTTTT.

The count of this clone is one. The chain recombines TRBV20-1 with TRBJ2-1; 10 nucleotides line up with TRBD2. Germline lookup yields CDR1 DFQATT and CDR2 SNEGSKA (reference sequence). The length of the CDR3 is 15 residues. With 3 bases clipped from V and 2 bases from J, the junction kept 4 bases outside the gene matches. CDR3 in DNA: TGCAGTGCTAGTAGGAGCGGGGGGGCCTACAATGAGCAGTTCTTC. The encoded protein is CSASRSGGAYNEQFF.

The genes are TRBV18 and TRBJ2-1; 11 bases match TRBD2. The CDR3 consists of 14 residues. V lost 6 bases and J lost 9; bases outside the gene matches: 7. Looked up from germline, CDR1 is KGHSH and CDR2 is LQKENI. CDR3 sequence: CASSELAGVGEQFF. The CDR3 nucleotides read TGTGCCAGCTCCGAACTAGCGGGGGTCGGTGAGCAGTTCTTC.

This chain links TRBV7-3 with TRBJ1-2, with 8 bases aligning to TRBD1. Looked up from germline, CDR1 is SGHTA and CDR2 is FQGTGA. With 5 bases clipped from V and 5 bases from J, the junction kept 4 bases outside the gene matches. The CDR3 sequence is 13 residues long. The CDR3 DNA is TGTGCCAGCAGCCCGGACAGGGATTATGGCTACACCTTC. Amino acid sequence: CASSPDRDYGYTF.

The chain has TRBV11-2 and TRBJ1-1; TRBD1 aligns across 8 bases. Germline V gene lookup returns CDR1 SGHAT and CDR2 FQNNGV. The CDR3 totals 14 residues. With V trimmed by 5 bases and J by 6 bases, 8 bases remained unmatched. The CDR3 coding sequence is TGTGCCAGCAGCCTAAAAGGACAGGGCGCTGAAGCTTTCTTT. As protein: CASSLKGQGAEAFF.

This rearrangement joins TRBV9 to TRBJ2-5; a weak D match, TRBD2 (6 bases). Between the trimmed V and J ends, which lost 3 bases and 2 bases, there was a span of 11 bases. Germline CDR1 SGDLS, CDR2 YYNGEE. CDR3 length equals 14 residues. CDR3 sequence reads: CASSETGGQETQYF. Written as DNA, the CDR3 is TGTGCCAGCAGCGAGACTGGGGGGCAAGAGACCCAGTACTTC.

The rearrangement uses TRBV3-1 (or the pseudogene TRBV3-2) and TRBJ2-5; tentative D call: TRBD2 (6 bases). CDR3 length: 15 residues. Trimming took 4 bases from V and 4 from J, leaving 16 bases between them. Germline CDR1 is LGHDT and CDR2 is YNNKEL (reference sequence). Here the CDR3 DNA reads TGTGCCAGCAGCCTCACCTGGACTATTGGAGAGACCCAGTACTTC. As protein: CASSLTWTIGETQYF.

V gene TRBV14 combines with J gene TRBJ2-4; tentatively, D is TRBD2 (6 bases). This CDR3 is 13 amino acids long. V lost 1 base, J lost 6 bases, and 7 bases lay in between. Per germline, CDR1 SGHDN and CDR2 FVKESK. CDR3 coding DNA: TGTGCCAGCAGCCAAGTGGGGGGAAACATTCAGTACTTC. It codes for CASSQVGGNIQYF.

The chain combines TRBV7-2 with TRBJ2-5; 11 positions match TRBD2. Germline V CDR1 and CDR2: SGHTA, FQGNSA. V dropped 6 bases and J dropped 3; count of bases not matched to a gene: 3. The CDR3 is made up of 14 amino acids. CDR3 in amino acids: CASSMTSGKETQYF. Written as DNA, the CDR3 is TGTGCCAGCAGTATGACTAGCGGGAAAGAGACCCAGTACTTC.

The chain is built from TRBV29-1 and TRBJ2-7, with 7 bases identical to TRBD2. The junction had 7 bases not matched to a gene; V was cut back by 6 bases and J by 2 bases. The CDR3 sequence is 13 residues long. The germline gives CDR1 SQVTM, CDR2 ANQGSEA. DNA of the CDR3: TGCAGCGTGTACGGGACTACAGCCTACGAGCAGTACTTC. This sequence encodes CSVYGTTAYEQYF.

The chain uses TRBV4-2 and TRBJ1-1, with D possibly being TRBD1 (5 bases). The CDR3 is 17 residues long. Germline CDR1 reads LGHNA; CDR2 reads YNFKEQ. Between the trimmed V and J ends, which lost 0 bases and 4 bases, there was a span of 18 bases. The chain's CDR3 is CASSQDFRGKRGTEAFF. Here the CDR3 DNA reads TGTGCCAGCAGCCAAGATTTTCGCGGGAAAAGGGGCACTGAAGCTTTCTTT.

The chain links TRBV28 to TRBJ1-1; TRBD1 might be the D (6 bases). Germline lookup yields CDR1 MDHEN and CDR2 SYDVKM. CDR3 length: 15 residues. V lost 3 bases and J lost 1, with 12 bases in between. The CDR3 DNA is TGTGCCAGCAGTTTCCTGGGGGCTGGGAACACTGAAGCTTTCTTT. Translating it yields CASSFLGAGNTEAFF.

The chain carries TRBV2 and TRBJ1-2; 7 bases are shared with TRBD1. The V gene's germline CDR1 is SNHLY and CDR2 FYNNEI. The CDR3 runs to 15 residues. Losses at the gene ends were 8 bases for V and 6 bases for J; bases not matched to a gene: 15. CDR3 sequence: CASVVRQGGLDGYTF. The DNA for the CDR3 is TGTGCCAGCGTTGTTAGACAGGGCGGTTTGGATGGCTACACCTTC.

The chain is built from TRBV19 and TRBJ1-2; TRBD1 agrees at 7 bases. The CDR3 spans 13 residues. V lost 7 bases and J lost 7; bases outside the gene matches: 9. Germline loops: CDR1 LNHDA, CDR2 SQIVND (reference sequence). The CDR3 nucleotides are TGTGCCAGTACCCTCGGGAGGGGGCTTGGCTACACCTTC. Protein product: CASTLGRGLGYTF.

The chain couples TRBV5-4 to TRBJ2-7; TRBD2 aligns across 9 bases. V lost 4 bases and J lost 3; bases outside the gene matches: 8. This CDR3 spans 15 amino acids. The germline V gene has CDR1 SGHNT and CDR2 YYREEE (reference sequence). The CDR3 loop reads CASSPLPSGVYEQYF. The CDR3 DNA sequence: TGTGCCAGCAGCCCTCTTCCTAGCGGGGTCTACGAGCAGTACTTC.

This clone was counted once. The chain has TRBV5-1 and TRBJ2-5; D perhaps matches TRBD1 (5 bases). The V gene's germline CDR1 is SGHRS and CDR2 YFSETQ. This CDR3 spans 16 amino acids. Trimming took 0 bases from V and 5 from J, leaving 17 bases between them. CDR3 sequence reads: CASSLEGSAPQETQYF. In nucleotides, the CDR3 is TGCGCCAGCAGCTTGGAGGGGTCGGCCCCCCAGGAGACCCAGTACTTC. Full variable domain (rest looked up from reference TRBV5-1 and TRBJ2-5): KAGVTQTPRYLIKTRGQQVTLSCSPISGHRSVSWYQQTPGQGLQFLFEYFSETQRNKGNFPGRFSGRQFSNSRSEMNVSTLELGDSALYLCASSLEGSAPQETQYFGPGTRLLVL.

This clone was counted only a few times. The rearrangement uses TRBV4-2 and TRBJ2-2, with D unclear. Germline CDR1 is LGHNA and CDR2 is YNFKEQ. Trimming cost V 0 bases and J 5 bases, with 16 bases left between them. The CDR3 is made up of 17 amino acids. CDR3: CASSQDFESEATGELFF. The CDR3 nucleotides read TGTGCCAGCAGCCAAGATTTCGAGTCCGAAGCAACCGGGGAGCTGTTTTTT.

The V gene is TRBV30, the J gene TRBJ1-2; 8 nucleotides agree with TRBD1. V was pared by 1 base and J by 4 bases, with 8 bases of the junction left unmatched. The CDR3 runs 15 residues. CDR1 GTSNPN and CDR2 SVGIG come from the germline V gene (reference sequence). Here the CDR3 reads CAWSALGQGVYGYTF. As DNA, the CDR3 is TGTGCCTGGAGTGCCCTCGGACAGGGAGTCTATGGCTACACCTTC.

This chain links TRBV2 with TRBJ1-5; 7 positions agree with TRBD1. CDR1 is SNHLY, CDR2 FYNNEI, per germline. The trim removed 2 bases at V and 9 bases at J, leaving 4 bases unmatched. The CDR3 consists of 13 residues. The CDR3 DNA is TGTGCCAGCAGTGAAAGGGGGCGAGCGCCCCAGCATTTT. Translation: CASSERGRAPQHF. The variable domain in full, completed from reference TRBV2 and TRBJ1-5, reads EPEVTQTPSHQVTQMGQEVILRCVPISNHLYFYWYRQILGQKVEFLVSFYNNEISEKSEIFDDQFSVERPDGSNFTLKIRSTKLEDSAMYFCASSERGRAPQHFGDGTRLSIL.

V gene TRBV4-2 combines with J gene TRBJ1-1; D is uncertain. V lost 5 bases to trimming and J lost 0 bases, with 7 bases between them. Germline CDR1 reads LGHNA; CDR2 reads YNFKEQ. The CDR3 consists of 13 residues. The CDR3 spells CASSEALNTEAFF. Written as DNA, the CDR3 is TGTGCCAGCAGCGAGGCACTGAACACTGAAGCTTTCTTT.

This clone came up a few times. This sequence joins TRBV5-1 and TRBJ1-1; no clear D gene. This CDR3 has 13 amino acids. Trimming shortened V by 0 bases and J by 4 bases, and 7 bases separated the two germline ends. Germline CDR1 is SGHRS and CDR2 is YFSETQ. The CDR3 DNA reads as TGCGCCAGCAGCTTGGAATCCTTCACTGAAGCTTTCTTT. This gives the protein CASSLESFTEAFF.

J is TRBJ2-1 and V is TRBV30, with TRBD2 identical over 11 bases. J gave up 8 bases and V 4 bases, and 13 bases lay outside the gene matches. From germline, CDR1 is GTSNPN and CDR2 SVGIG (reference sequence). This CDR3 is 16 amino acids long. CDR3 coding DNA: TGTGCCTGGACTTCCCCACTAGCGGGAGATAGGGATGAGCAGTTCTTC. Translated, it gives CAWTSPLAGDRDEQFF.